This is a list of T cell receptor beta chains from one sample in a study of cytomegalovirus exposure and HLA in healthy donors. Repertoires were generated with immunoSEQ multiplex PCR, while TCRdb's copy carries only in-frame clones and drops some. Of 150,000 to 200,000 clones in the sample, roughly 85% were seen once. Sequencing input: PBMCs. These receptors were collected from a male donor in good health and CMV-seropositive. Both conserved end residues are part of each CDR3. The order of the fields is V gene, CDR3 protein.

TRBV11-2	CASRPPYRGNYEQYF
TRBV27	CASSQRQVDTQYF
TRBV4-1	CASSQVTGGRETQYF
TRBV5-1	CASSFSLGSGANGLTF
TRBV7-8	CASSLRIGAYGYTF
TRBV6-5	CASSLDRDYEQYF
TRBV5-4	CASSQGIDTEAFF
TRBV5-4	CASSRSREAEAFF
TRBV4-1	CASSPADVPNNSPLHF
TRBV6-5	CATRLLSSYEQYF
TRBV4-1	CASSQDGREERYF
TRBV2	CASRERPSGYEQYF
TRBV27	CASKTPELVWGTDTQYF
TRBV18	CASSPRIRTGGNQPQHF
TRBV7-8	CASSYQPRTGLNQPQHF
TRBV5-1	CASSTEPDRGLYNEQFF
TRBV7-2	CASSSDGQQETQYF
TRBV4-3	CASSQDQQGDYGYTF
TRBV30	CAWSGVAEQYF
TRBV5-8	CASTTGGPTDTQYF
TRBV19	CASNRLRGRGYSNQPQHF
TRBV5-1	CASSVWDRSTETQYF
TRBV27	CASSLFGRGDTGELFF
TRBV2	CATSDRGTYGYTF